The 21 T cell receptor beta chains in this list originate from one sample, sequenced in a study of blood T cell repertoires in COVID-19. Clones were read by immunoSEQ multiplex PCR, and TCRdb kept only the in-frame ones, dropping some. This sample has just under 80,000 clones; 80% to 90% occur once, and the top ten carry under 55%. Sample: peripheral blood. The origin of the receptors is a human donor in a cohort sampled during active COVID-19.

The genes are TRBV11-2 and TRBJ2-3, with a weak D call TRBD1 (6 bases). CDR1 and CDR2 from the germline V gene are SGHAT and FQNNGV. The CDR3 spans 16 residues. V was shortened by 9 bases and J by 4 bases, with 23 bases between the two germline ends. In nucleotides, the CDR3 is TGTGCCAGTCGCTTTATTGGGACAACCCCCGCAGATACGCAGTATTTT. Its translation is CASRFIGTTPADTQYF.

This clone was picked up a small number of times. J is TRBJ2-2 and V is TRBV9; D may be TRBD1 (6 bases). Germline CDR1 SGDLS, CDR2 YYNGEE. This CDR3 spans 14 amino acids. V was clipped by 0 bases and J by 8 bases, with 11 bases between them. The CDR3: CASSVAAGVGELFF. The CDR3, as DNA: TGTGCCAGCAGCGTAGCGGCAGGGGTGGGGGAGCTGTTTTTT. Filled out from reference TRBV9 and TRBJ2-2, the complete variable domain reads DSGVTQTPKHLITATGQRVTLRCSPRSGDLSVYWYQQSLDQGLQFLIQYYNGEERAKGNILERFSAQQFPDLHSELNLSSLELGDSALYFCASSVAAGVGELFFGEGSRLTVL.

This rearrangement joins TRBV2 to TRBJ1-6; 7 positions match TRBD1. Losses at the gene ends were 6 bases for V and 7 bases for J; bases not matched to a gene: 3. From germline, CDR1 is SNHLY and CDR2 FYNNEI. The CDR3 runs to 13 residues. CDR3 sequence reads: CASRGTVNSPLHF. CDR3 sequence (DNA): TGTGCCAGCAGGGGGACAGTGAATTCACCCCTCCACTTT.

The chain uses TRBV6-2 or TRBV6-3 and TRBJ2-1; the D gene is possibly TRBD2 (8 bases). CDR3 length: 15 residues. Germline values: CDR1 MNHEY, CDR2 SVGEGT. The V and J ends lost 2 bases and 9 bases respectively, with 17 bases between them. The chain's CDR3 is CASSYTGLGGGEQFF. CDR3 nucleotide sequence: TGTGCCAGCAGTTACACGGGACTAGGGGGCGGTGAGCAGTTCTTC.

The chain carries TRBV2 and TRBJ2-2, with a tentative D call TRBD2 (5 bases). CDR1 is SNHLY, CDR2 FYNNEI, per germline. V was pared by 7 bases and J by 3 bases, with 18 bases between. The CDR3 is 16 amino acids. The CDR3 DNA follows: TGTGCCAGCATAGGAGGATTGGGAGAGGACACCGGGGAGCTGTTTTTT. Protein sequence: CASIGGLGEDTGELFF.

This chain links TRBV9 with TRBJ2-3; D remains unclear. The CDR3 has 14 residues. The V end was cut by 0 bases, the J end by 2 bases, with 7 bases between. Germline CDR1 is SGDLS and CDR2 is YYNGEE. The CDR3 DNA reads as TGTGCCAGCAGCGTAGTTTCTCCCACAGATACGCAGTATTTT. Protein product: CASSVVSPTDTQYF.

The chain links TRBV24-1 to TRBJ2-2; perhaps TRBD1 as D (6 bases). V lost 5 bases and J lost 5, with 23 bases in between. Germline values: CDR1 KGHDR, CDR2 SFDVKD. CDR3 length: 18 residues. CDR3 sequence (DNA): TGTGCCACCAGTGGGAATCCCGGCAGGGGAGCAGCAACCGGGGAGCTGTTTTTT. As protein: CATSGNPGRGAATGELFF.

The genes are TRBV18 and TRBJ2-7; TRBD2 is a possible D gene (5 bases). The CDR3 runs to 13 residues. V lost 3 bases and J lost 4, with 10 bases in between. CDR1 and CDR2 from the germline V gene are KGHSH and LQKENI. The CDR3 coding sequence is TGTGCCAGCTCACCTCGGGAACCATACGAGCAGTACTTC. Its protein product is CASSPREPYEQYF.

The sample holds one count of this clone. The rearrangement uses TRBV19 and TRBJ1-5; 7 bases agree with TRBD1. There are 13 residues in the CDR3. J lost 7 bases, V lost 4 bases, and 4 bases had no gene match. Germline CDR1 LNHDA, CDR2 SQIVND (reference sequence). CDR3 amino acids: CASSRYRGQPQHF. CDR3 DNA sequence: TGTGCCAGTAGTAGATACAGGGGCCAGCCCCAGCATTTT.

The CDR3 sequence: CASSMIGSGTALLGGYTF. The CDR3 nucleotides are TGTGCCAGTAGTATGATTGGGTCCGGGACAGCCCTCTTGGGGGGCTACACCTTC. The J gene is TRBJ1-2, the V gene TRBV19, with TRBD1 matching 7 bases. CDR3 length equals 18 residues. Germline loops: CDR1 LNHDA, CDR2 SQIVND (reference sequence). Unmatched junction bases numbered 21, after V lost 3 bases and J lost 8 bases.

J is TRBJ1-1 and V is TRBV11-2, with D unresolved. Trimming left V 1 base short and J 0 bases short, with 6 bases between. The CDR3 totals 14 residues. Looked up from germline, CDR1 is SGHAT and CDR2 is FQNNGV. The CDR3 DNA sequence: TGTGCCAGCAGCTTAGCAGGCATGAACACTGAAGCTTTCTTT. This sequence encodes CASSLAGMNTEAFF.

The chain has TRBV12-3 or TRBV12-4 and TRBJ1-2; the match to TRBD1 covers 7 bases. Losses at the gene ends were 6 bases for V and 6 bases for J; bases not matched to a gene: 7. The CDR3 loop spans 13 amino acids. CDR3: CASRSTGTDGYTF. As DNA, the CDR3 is TGTGCCAGCAGATCTACCGGGACAGATGGCTACACCTTC.

The chain is built from TRBV7-8 and TRBJ2-3; 7 bases line up with TRBD2. The CDR3 contains 13 residues. Germline CDR1 and CDR2: SGHVS and FQNEAQ. Unmatched junction bases numbered 9, after V lost 11 bases and J lost 4 bases. The CDR3 DNA reads as TGTGCCTCCCGCGGCGGGAGAGCAGATACGCAGTATTTT. It translates to CASRGGRADTQYF. The complete variable domain, with remaining parts taken from reference TRBV7-8 and TRBJ2-3, reads GAGVSQSPRYKVAKRGQDVALRCDPISGHVSLFWYQQALGQGPEFLTYFQNEAQLDKSGLPSDRFFAERPEGSVSTLKIQRTQQEDSAVYLCASRGGRADTQYFGPGTRLTVL.

This chain connects TRBV28 to TRBJ2-7; 12 positions agree with TRBD2. V shed 8 bases, J shed 7 bases, and the junction held 12 bases outside the gene matches. CDR1 and CDR2 (germline): MDHEN, SYDVKM. This CDR3 is built from 15 residues. CDR3 sequence reads: CASGPGLAGAEEQYF. CDR3 bases: TGTGCCAGCGGTCCGGGACTAGCGGGTGCTGAAGAGCAGTACTTC.

The chain combines TRBV4-3 with TRBJ2-3; 9 bases are shared with TRBD1. The CDR3 length is 16 residues. V lost 1 base and J lost 4; bases outside the gene matches: 6. Germline CDR1 reads LGHNA; CDR2 reads YSLEER. CDR3 in amino acids: CASSQGQQGAADTQYF. The DNA of the CDR3 is TGCGCCAGCAGCCAAGGGCAACAGGGGGCAGCAGATACGCAGTATTTT.

The chain links TRBV7-8 to TRBJ2-7, with 12 positions matching TRBD2. Germline CDR1 is SGHVS and CDR2 is FQNEAQ. The CDR3 is 18 amino acids. V shed 0 bases, J shed 2 bases, and the junction held 8 bases outside the gene matches. This CDR3 reads CASSLALAGGPLAYEQYF. CDR3 DNA: TGTGCCAGCAGCTTAGCGCTAGCGGGAGGGCCTTTGGCCTACGAGCAGTACTTC.

The rearrangement uses TRBV14 and TRBJ2-3; tentatively, D is TRBD2 (6 bases). This CDR3 comprises 12 residues. The germline V gene encodes CDR1 SGHDN and CDR2 FVKESK. V lost 4 bases and J lost 11, with 13 bases in between. CDR3 DNA: TGTGCCAGCAGCCCGACTAGGGTACAGCAGTATTTT. This translates into CASSPTRVQQYF.

This clone was recorded only once. The V and J genes are TRBV28 and TRBJ2-3; maybe TRBD2 (6 bases). Germline V gene sequence: CDR1 MDHEN, CDR2 SYDVKM. The germline V and J ends were trimmed by 3 bases and 4 bases, with 8 bases remaining between them. The CDR3 covers 13 residues. CDR3 coding DNA: TGTGCCAGCAGTTTGGGGGGACCAGATACGCAGTATTTT. Translated: CASSLGGPDTQYF.

This clone was picked up one time. The chain employs TRBV30 and TRBJ1-1, with 8 bases lining up with TRBD1. There are 15 residues in the CDR3. Germline V gives CDR1 GTSNPN, CDR2 SVGIG (reference sequence). J was trimmed by 6 bases and V by 3 bases; bases with no gene match: 12. The CDR3 region has the DNA TGTGCCTGGAGGGTCAGACCCCAGGGGGCCGCTGAAGCTTTCTTT. It translates to CAWRVRPQGAAEAFF.

The chain recombines TRBV23-1 with TRBJ2-7; 8 bases are a match to TRBD2. TRBV23-1 is reported as an ORF; its role is uncertain. This CDR3 has 14 residues. Germline trimming cut 0 bases from V and 3 bases from J; bases unmatched to any gene: 1. The CDR3 nucleotides are TGCGCCAGCAGTCAATCGGCGGGAGGCTACGAGCAGTACTTC. Its translation: CASSQSAGGYEQYF.

This rearrangement joins TRBV11-2 to TRBJ1-3; TRBD1 matches at 8 bases. The trim removed 5 bases at V and 3 bases at J, leaving 9 bases unmatched. The CDR3 has 16 residues. Germline-derived CDR1 and CDR2 are SGHAT and FQNNGV. The CDR3 region is CASSHPGGKGGNTIYF. CDR3 DNA: TGTGCCAGCAGCCACCCAGGGGGCAAAGGTGGAAACACCATATATTTT.